Reported below is one T cell receptor (beta chain). Its antigen is unidentified. This sample stems from a study of shared clonotypes between healthy human individuals. Study-wide results and limits: The generation probabilities recorded for non-shared clonotypes fell below those of clonotypes shared by all four donors. What naive subsets generally showed was a larger estimated richness than memory subsets showed.

Sorted subsets were amplified in replicate PCRs using approximately 200 ng DNA, tens of thousands of T cell genomes. Clones were read by immunoSEQ multiplex PCR, and TCRdb kept only the in-frame ones, dropping some. The sample has about 680,000 clones; approximately 79% are singletons. A CD45RA+ naive subset and a CD45RA-negative memory subset were split from CD4+ cells. Sample: memory CD4+ T cells sorted from blood. Subset indicated: CD45RA-negative fraction. This sequence was found in a woman aged 25-40 years in good health.

The CDR3 DNA reads TGTGCCAGCAATCCCGGACTAGCGGGGATCTACAATGAGCAGTTCTTC. Protein sequence: CASNPGLAGIYNEQFF. The chain has TRBV27 and TRBJ2-1; 12 bases are a match to TRBD2. Trimming cost V 7 bases and J 3 bases; bases outside gene matches: 7. This CDR3 region has 16 residues. The germline CDR1 and CDR2 sequences are MNHEY and SMNVEV (reference sequence).